The clone carrying this T cell receptor (beta chain) appeared once. The germline gives CDR1 LGHNA, CDR2 YNFKEQ. Trimming cost V 4 bases and J 3 bases; bases outside gene matches: 2. There are 14 residues in the CDR3. Only in-frame clones appear in the TCRdb table, and some are missing; sequencing was by immunoSEQ multiplex PCR. The data contain 100,000 or so clones, around four fifths of them singletons. This record comes from a study of blood T cell repertoires in COVID-19. The wider study: The cDNA or gDNA used as material had been derived from T cells, B-cell-depleted T cells, or PBMCs.

This clonotype was sampled from a woman aged 70 to 79 with acute or convalescent COVID-19. The specimen was peripheral blood. The chain has TRBV4-2 and TRBJ2-5; 10 bases agree with TRBD1. The CDR3 nucleotides are TGTGCCAGCAGCCTGGGACAGGGGAAAGAGACCCAGTACTTC. Its translation is CASSLGQGKETQYF.